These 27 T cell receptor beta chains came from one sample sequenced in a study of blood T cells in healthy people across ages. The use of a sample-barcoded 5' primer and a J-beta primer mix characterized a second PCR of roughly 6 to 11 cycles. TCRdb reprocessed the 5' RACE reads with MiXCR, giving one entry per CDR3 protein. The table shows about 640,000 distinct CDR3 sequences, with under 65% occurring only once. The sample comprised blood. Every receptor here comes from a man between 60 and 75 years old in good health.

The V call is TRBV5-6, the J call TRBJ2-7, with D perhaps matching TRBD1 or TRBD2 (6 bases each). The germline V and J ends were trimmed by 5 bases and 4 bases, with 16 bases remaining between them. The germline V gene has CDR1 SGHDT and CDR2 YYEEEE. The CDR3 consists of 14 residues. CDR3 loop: CASRPEGGTYEQYF. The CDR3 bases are TGTGCCAGCAGACCGGAGGGGGGCACATACGAGCAGTACTTC.

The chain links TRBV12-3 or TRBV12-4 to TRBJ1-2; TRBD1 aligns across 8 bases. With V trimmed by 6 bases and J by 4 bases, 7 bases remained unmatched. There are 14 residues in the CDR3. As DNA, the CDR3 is TGTGCCAGCAGACGGACAGGGTCGGGCTATGGCTACACCTTC. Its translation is CASRRTGSGYGYTF.

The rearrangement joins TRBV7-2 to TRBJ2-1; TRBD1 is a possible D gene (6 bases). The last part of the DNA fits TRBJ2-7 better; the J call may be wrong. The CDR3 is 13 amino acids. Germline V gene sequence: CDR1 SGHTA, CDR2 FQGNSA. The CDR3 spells CASRPGTWNEQYF. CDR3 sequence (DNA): TGTGCCAGCAGGCCCGGGACATGGAATGAGCAGTACTTC.

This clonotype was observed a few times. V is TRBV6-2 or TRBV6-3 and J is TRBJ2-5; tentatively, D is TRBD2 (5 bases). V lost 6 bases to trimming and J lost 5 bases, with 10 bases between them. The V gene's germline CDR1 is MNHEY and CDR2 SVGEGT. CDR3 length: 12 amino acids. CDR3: CASSAAAETQYF. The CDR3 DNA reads TGTGCCAGCAGCGCAGCGGCGGAGACCCAGTACTTC.

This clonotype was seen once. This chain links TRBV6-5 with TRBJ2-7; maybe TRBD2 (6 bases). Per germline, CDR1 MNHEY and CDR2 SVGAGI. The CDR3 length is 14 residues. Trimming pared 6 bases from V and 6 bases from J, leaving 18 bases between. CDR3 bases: TGTGCCAGCAGAAACCCGATGGGGGGTCTCGAGCAGTACTTC. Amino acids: CASRNPMGGLEQYF.

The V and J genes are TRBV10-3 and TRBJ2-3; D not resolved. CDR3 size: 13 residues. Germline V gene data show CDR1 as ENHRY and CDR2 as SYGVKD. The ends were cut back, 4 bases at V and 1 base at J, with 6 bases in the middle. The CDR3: CAISADRTDTQYF. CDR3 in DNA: TGTGCCATCAGTGCGGACCGCACAGATACGCAGTATTTT.

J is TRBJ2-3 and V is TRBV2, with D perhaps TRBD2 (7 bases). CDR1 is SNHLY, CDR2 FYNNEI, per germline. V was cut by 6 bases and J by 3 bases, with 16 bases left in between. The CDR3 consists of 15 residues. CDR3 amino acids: CASRRGGGITDTQYF. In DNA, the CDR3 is TGTGCCAGCAGGAGAGGGGGAGGGATAACAGATACGCAGTATTTT.

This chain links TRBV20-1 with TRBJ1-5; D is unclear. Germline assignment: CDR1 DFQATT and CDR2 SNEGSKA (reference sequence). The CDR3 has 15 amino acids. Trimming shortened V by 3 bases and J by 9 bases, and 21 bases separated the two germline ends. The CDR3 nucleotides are TGCAGTGCTAGGGGTATTGGTTTTCCGCTTGGGCCCCAGCATTTT. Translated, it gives CSARGIGFPLGPQHF.

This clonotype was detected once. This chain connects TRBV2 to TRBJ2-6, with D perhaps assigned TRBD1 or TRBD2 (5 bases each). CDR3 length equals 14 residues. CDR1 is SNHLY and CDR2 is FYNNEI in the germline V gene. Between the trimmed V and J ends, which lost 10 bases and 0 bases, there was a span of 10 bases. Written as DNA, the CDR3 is TGTGCCACCAGGGACCTCTCTGGGGCCAACGTCCTGACTTTC. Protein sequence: CATRDLSGANVLTF.

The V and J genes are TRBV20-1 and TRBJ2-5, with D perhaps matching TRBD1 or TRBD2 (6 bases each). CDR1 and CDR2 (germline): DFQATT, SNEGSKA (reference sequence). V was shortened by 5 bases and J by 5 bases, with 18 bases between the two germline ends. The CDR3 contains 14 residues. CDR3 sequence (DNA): TGCAGTGCTCCTGAGGAGGGGGGTTGGGAGACCCAGTACTTC. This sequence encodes CSAPEEGGWETQYF.

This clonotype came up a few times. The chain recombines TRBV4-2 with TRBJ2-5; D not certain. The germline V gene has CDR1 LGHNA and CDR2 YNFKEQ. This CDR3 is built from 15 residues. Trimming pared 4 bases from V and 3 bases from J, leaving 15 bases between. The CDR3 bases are TGTGCCAGCAGCCCCTCGATATTTCAGGAAGAGACCCAGTACTTC. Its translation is CASSPSIFQEETQYF.

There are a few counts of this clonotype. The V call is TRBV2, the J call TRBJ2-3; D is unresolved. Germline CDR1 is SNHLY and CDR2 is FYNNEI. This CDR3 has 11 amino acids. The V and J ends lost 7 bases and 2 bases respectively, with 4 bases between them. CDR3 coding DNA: TGTGCCAGCACCTACACAGATACGCAGTATTTT. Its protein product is CASTYTDTQYF.

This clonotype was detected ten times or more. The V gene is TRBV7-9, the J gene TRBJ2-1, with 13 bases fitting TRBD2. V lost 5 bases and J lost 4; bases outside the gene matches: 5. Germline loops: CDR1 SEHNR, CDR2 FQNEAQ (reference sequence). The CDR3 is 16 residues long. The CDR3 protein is CASSPTSGGAYNEQFF. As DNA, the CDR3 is TGTGCCAGCAGCCCCACTAGCGGGGGGGCGTACAATGAGCAGTTCTTC.

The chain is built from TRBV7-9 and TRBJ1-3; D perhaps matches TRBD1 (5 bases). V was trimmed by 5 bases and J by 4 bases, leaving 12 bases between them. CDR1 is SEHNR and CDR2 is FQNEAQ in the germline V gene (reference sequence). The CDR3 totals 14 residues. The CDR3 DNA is TGTGCCAGCAGCCCCGTCGACAGAGGAAACACCATATATTTT. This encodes CASSPVDRGNTIYF.

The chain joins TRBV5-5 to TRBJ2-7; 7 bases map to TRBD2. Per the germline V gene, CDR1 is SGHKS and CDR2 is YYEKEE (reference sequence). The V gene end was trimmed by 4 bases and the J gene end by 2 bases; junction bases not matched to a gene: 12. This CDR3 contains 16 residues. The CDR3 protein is CASSLGSSRGAYEQYF. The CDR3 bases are TGTGCCAGCAGCCTCGGAAGCTCCCGGGGGGCCTACGAGCAGTACTTC.

CDR3: CASSLDHGTFYEQYF. The CDR3 bases are TGTGCCAGCAGCTTAGATCACGGGACCTTCTACGAGCAGTACTTC. The chain combines TRBV11-3 with TRBJ2-7; D is perhaps TRBD1 or TRBD2 (5 bases each). This CDR3 region has 15 residues. Per the germline V gene, CDR1 is SGHNT and CDR2 is YENEEA. V lost 0 bases, J lost 3 bases, and 12 bases lay in between.

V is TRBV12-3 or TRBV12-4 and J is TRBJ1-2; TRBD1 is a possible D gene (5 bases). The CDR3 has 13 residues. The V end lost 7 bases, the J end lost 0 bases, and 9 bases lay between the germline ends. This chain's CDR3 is CASNQGSNYGYTF. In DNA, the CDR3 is TGTGCCAGCAACCAGGGTTCTAACTATGGCTACACCTTC.

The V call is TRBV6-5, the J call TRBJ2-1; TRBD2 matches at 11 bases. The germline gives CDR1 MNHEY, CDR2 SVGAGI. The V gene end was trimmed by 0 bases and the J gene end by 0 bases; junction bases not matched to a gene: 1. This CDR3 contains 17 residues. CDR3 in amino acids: CASSYSLAGGSYNEQFF. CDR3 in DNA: TGTGCCAGCAGTTACTCCCTAGCGGGGGGCTCCTACAATGAGCAGTTCTTC.

CDR3 in amino acids: CASSTGSYNEQFF. DNA of the CDR3: TGCGCCAGCTCCACAGGTTCCTACAATGAGCAGTTCTTC. The gene calls are TRBV5-1 and TRBJ2-1; TRBD1 is a possible D gene (5 bases). The CDR3 is 13 residues long. Between the trimmed V and J ends, which lost 7 bases and 1 base, there was a span of 9 bases. The germline V gene encodes CDR1 SGHRS and CDR2 YFSETQ.

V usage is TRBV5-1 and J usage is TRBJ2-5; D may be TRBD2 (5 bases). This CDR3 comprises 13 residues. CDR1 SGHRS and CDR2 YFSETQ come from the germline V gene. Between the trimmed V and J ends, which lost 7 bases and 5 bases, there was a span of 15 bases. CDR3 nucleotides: TGCGCCAGCGTAAGACTTGGGGAGGAGACCCAGTACTTC. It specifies CASVRLGEETQYF.

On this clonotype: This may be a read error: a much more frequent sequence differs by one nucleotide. CDR3 DNA sequence: TGTGCCAGCAGAAGACAGGGAATGAACAATGAGCAGTACTTC. Translating it yields CASRRQGMNNEQYF. The chain has TRBV12-3 or TRBV12-4 and TRBJ2-7; 7 nucleotides agree with TRBD1. This CDR3 has 14 amino acids. Trimming at V came to 6 bases and at J to 7 bases, leaving 12 bases not matched to a gene.

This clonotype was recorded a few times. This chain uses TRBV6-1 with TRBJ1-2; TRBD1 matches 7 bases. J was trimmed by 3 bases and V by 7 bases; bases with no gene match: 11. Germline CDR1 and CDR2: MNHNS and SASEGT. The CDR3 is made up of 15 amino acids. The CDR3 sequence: CASKMSGTAHYGYTF. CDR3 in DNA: TGTGCCAGCAAAATGTCCGGGACAGCCCACTATGGCTACACCTTC.

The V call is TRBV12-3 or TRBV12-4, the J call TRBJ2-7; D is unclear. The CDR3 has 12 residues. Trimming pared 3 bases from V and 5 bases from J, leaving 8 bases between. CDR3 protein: CASSFSTHEQYF. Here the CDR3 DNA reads TGTGCCAGCAGTTTTAGTACCCACGAGCAGTACTTC.

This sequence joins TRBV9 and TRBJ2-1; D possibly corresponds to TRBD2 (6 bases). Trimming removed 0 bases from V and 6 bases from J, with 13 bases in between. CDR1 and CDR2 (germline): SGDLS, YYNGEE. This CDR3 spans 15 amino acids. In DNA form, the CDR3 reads TGTGCCAGCAGCGTAGAACTAGCTATACTCAATGAGCAGTTCTTC. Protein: CASSVELAILNEQFF.

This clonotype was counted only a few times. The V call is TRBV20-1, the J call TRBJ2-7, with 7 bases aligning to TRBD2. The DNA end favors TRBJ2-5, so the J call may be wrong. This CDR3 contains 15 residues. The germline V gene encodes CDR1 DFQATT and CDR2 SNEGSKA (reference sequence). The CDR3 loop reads CSARDGRLAFETQYF. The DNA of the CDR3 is TGCAGTGCTAGAGATGGGAGACTAGCCTTCGAGACCCAGTACTTC.

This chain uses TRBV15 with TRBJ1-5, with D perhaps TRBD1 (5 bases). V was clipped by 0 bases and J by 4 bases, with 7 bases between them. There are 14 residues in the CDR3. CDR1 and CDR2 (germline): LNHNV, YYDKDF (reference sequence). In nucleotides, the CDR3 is TGTGCCACCAGCAGAGATGGACAAAATCAGCCCCAGCATTTT. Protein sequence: CATSRDGQNQPQHF.

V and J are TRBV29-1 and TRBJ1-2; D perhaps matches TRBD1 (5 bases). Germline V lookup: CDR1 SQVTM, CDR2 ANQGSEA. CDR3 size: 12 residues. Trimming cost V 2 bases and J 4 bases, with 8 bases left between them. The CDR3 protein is CSVEIGGYGYTF. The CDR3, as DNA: TGCAGCGTTGAAATCGGGGGCTATGGCTACACCTTC.